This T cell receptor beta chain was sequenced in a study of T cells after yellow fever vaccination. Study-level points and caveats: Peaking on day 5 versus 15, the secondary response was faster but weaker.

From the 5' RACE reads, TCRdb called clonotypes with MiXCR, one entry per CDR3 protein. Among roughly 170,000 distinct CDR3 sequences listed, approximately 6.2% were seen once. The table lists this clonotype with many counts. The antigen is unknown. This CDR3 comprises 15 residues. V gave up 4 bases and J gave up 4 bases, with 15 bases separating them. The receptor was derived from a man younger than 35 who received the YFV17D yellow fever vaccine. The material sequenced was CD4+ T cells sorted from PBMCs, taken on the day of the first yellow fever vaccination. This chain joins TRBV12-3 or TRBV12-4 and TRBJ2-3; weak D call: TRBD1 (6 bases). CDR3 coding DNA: TGTGCCAGCAGTTCTAGCAGGGGTGAGGCAGATACGCAGTATTTT. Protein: CASSSSRGEADTQYF.